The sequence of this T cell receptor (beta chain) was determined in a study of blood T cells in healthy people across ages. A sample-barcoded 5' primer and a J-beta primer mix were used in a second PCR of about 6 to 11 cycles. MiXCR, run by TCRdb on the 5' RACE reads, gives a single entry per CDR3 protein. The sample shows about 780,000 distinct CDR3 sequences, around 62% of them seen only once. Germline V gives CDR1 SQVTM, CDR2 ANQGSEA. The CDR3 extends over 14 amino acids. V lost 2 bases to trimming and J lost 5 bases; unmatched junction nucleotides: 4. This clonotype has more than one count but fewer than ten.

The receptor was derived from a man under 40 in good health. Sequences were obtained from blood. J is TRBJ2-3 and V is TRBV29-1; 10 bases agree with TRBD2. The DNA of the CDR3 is TGCAGCGTTGAACCCCGGACTAGCGGAGATACGCAGTATTTT. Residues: CSVEPRTSGDTQYF.